The source of this TCR beta chain is a study of T-cell reconstitution after alpha-beta-depleted transplantation in children. The V gene's germline CDR1 is DFQATT and CDR2 SNEGSKA (reference sequence). After removal of 1 base from V and 8 bases from J, the junction contained 8 bases not matched to a gene. The CDR3 runs 15 residues. This clonotype was found many times. Molecular barcoding with unique molecular identifiers was used for the TCRbeta library. TCRdb re-called the PCR reads through MiXCR, storing one row per CDR3 protein. Of hundreds of thousands of distinct CDR3 sequences listed, 16% were seen once; the top ten hold approximately 1.1%.

This TCR came from a human donor who donated a stem cell graft to a child with acute myeloid leukemia. The chain has TRBV20-1 and TRBJ1-6, with 7 bases that match TRBD1. Sequencing used PBMCs from the stem cell graft donor, obtained from the stem cell graft. The DNA of the CDR3 is TGCAGTGCTAGAGTCACCGGCCAGGGGGATTCACCCCTCCACTTT. Its translation is CSARVTGQGDSPLHF.